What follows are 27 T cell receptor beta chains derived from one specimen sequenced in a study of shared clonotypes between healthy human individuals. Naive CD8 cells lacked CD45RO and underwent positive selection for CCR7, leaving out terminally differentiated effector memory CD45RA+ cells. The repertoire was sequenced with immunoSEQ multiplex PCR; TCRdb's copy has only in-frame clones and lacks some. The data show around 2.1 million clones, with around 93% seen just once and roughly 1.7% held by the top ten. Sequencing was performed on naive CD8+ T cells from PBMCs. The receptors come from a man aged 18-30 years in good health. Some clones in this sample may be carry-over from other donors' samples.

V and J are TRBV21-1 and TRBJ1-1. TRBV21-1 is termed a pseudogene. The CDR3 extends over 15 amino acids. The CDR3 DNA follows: TGTGCCAGCAGGTGGGAGGGGGAGAAAAACACTGAAGCTTTCTTT. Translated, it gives CASRWEGEKNTEAFF.

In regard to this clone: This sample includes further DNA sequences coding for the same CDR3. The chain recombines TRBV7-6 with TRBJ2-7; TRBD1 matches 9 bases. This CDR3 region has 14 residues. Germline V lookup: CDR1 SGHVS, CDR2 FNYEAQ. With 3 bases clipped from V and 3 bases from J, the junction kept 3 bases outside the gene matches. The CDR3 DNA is TGTGCCAGCAGCTTGGGGACAGGGCTCTACGAGCAGTACTTC. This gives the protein CASSLGTGLYEQYF.

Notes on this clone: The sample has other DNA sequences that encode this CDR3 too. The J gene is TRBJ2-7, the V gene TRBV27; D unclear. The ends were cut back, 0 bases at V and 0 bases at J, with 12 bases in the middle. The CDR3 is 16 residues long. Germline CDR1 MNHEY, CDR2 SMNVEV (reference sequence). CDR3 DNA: TGTGCCAGCAGTTTATCCCCGGGTTTGAGCTCCTACGAGCAGTACTTC. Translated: CASSLSPGLSSYEQYF.

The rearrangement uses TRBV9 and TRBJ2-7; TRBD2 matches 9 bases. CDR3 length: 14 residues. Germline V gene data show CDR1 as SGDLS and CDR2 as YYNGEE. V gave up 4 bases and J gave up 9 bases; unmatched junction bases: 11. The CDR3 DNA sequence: TGTGCCAGCAGCCCTCCGGGACTAGCAGTGGGGCAGTACTTC. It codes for CASSPPGLAVGQYF.

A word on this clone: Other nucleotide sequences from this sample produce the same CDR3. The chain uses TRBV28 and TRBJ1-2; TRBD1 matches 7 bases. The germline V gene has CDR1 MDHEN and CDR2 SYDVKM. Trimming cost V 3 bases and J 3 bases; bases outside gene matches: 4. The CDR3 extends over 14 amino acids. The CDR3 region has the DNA TGTGCCAGCAGTTTGGCAGGGGGTGACTATGGCTACACCTTC. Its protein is CASSLAGGDYGYTF.

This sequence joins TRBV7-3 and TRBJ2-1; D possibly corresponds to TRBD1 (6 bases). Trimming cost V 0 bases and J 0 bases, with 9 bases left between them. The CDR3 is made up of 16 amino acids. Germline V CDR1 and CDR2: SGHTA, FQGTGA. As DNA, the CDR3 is TGTGCCAGCAGCTTAACTGGGGGCCACTCCTACAATGAGCAGTTCTTC. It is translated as CASSLTGGHSYNEQFF.

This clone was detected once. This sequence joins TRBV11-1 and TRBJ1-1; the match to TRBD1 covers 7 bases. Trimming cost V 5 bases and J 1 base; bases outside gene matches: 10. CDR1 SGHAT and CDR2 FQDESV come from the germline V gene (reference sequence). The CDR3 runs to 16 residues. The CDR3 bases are TGTGCCAGCAGCCGGGACAGTCTTTGGGGGAACACTGAAGCTTTCTTT. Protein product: CASSRDSLWGNTEAFF.

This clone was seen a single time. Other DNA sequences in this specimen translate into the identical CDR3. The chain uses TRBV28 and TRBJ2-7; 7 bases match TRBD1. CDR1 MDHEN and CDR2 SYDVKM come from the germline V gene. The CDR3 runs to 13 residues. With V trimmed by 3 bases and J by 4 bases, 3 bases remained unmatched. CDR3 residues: CASSLRGHYEQYF. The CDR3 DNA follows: TGTGCCAGCAGTTTGAGGGGGCATTACGAGCAGTACTTC. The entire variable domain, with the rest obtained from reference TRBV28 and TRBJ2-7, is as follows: DVKVTQSSRYLVKRTGEKVFLECVQDMDHENMFWYRQDPGLGLRLIYFSYDVKMKEKGDIPEGYSVSREKKERFSLILESASTNQTSMYLCASSLRGHYEQYFGPGTRLTVT.

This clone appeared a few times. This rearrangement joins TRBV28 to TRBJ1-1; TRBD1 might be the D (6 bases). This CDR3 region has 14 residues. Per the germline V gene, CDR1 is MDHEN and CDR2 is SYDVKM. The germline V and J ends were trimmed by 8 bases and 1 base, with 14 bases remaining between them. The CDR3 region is CASQFRGGNTEAFF. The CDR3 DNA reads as TGTGCCAGCCAATTCAGGGGTGGGAACACTGAAGCTTTCTTT.

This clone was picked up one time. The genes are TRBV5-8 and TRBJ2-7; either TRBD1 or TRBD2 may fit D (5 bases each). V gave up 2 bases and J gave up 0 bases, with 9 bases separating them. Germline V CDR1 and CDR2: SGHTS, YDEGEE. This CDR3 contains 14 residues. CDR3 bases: TGTGCCAGCAGCTTTCCTGGGACCTCCTACGAGCAGTACTTC. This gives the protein CASSFPGTSYEQYF.

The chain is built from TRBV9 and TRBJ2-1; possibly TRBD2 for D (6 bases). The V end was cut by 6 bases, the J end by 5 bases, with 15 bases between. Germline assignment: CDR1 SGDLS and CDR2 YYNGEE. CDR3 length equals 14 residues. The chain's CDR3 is CASTRETGNNEQFF. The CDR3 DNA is TGTGCCAGCACCCGGGAGACGGGGAACAATGAGCAGTTCTTC.

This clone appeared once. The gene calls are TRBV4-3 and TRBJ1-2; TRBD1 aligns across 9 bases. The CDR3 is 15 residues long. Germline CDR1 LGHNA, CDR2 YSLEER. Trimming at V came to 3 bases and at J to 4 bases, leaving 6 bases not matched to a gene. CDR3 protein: CASSHTTGGGYGYTF. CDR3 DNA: TGCGCCAGCAGCCACACGACAGGGGGTGGCTATGGCTACACCTTC.

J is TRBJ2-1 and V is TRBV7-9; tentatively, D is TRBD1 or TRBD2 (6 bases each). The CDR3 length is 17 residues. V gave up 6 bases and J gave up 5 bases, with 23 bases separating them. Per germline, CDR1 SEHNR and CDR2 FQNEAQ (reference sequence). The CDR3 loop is CASRGRGGRLKNNEQFF. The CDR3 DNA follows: TGTGCCAGCAGGGGACGAGGGGGGCGACTAAAAAACAATGAGCAGTTCTTC.

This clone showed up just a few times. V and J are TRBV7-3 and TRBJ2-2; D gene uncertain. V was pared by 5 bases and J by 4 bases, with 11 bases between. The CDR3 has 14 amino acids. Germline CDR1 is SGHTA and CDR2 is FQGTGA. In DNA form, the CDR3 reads TGTGCCAGCAGCCCCTTCCTGGGCACCGGGGAGCTGTTTTTT. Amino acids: CASSPFLGTGELFF.

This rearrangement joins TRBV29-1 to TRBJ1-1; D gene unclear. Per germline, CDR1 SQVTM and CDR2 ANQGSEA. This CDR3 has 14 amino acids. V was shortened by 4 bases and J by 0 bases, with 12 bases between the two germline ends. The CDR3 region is CSVGVSRMNTEAFF. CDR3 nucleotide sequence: TGCAGCGTTGGGGTGAGCCGCATGAACACTGAAGCTTTCTTT. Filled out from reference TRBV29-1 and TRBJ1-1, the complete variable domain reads SAVISQKPSRDICQRGTSLTIQCQVDSQVTMMFWYRQQPGQSLTLIATANQGSEATYESGFVIDKFPISRPNLTFSTLTVSNMSPEDSSIYLCSVGVSRMNTEAFFGQGTRLTVV.

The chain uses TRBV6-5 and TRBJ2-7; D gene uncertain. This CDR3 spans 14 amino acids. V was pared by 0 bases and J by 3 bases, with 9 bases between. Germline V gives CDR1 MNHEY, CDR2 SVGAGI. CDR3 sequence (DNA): TGTGCCAGCAGTTACTCGTTCTCCCACTACGAGCAGTACTTC. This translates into CASSYSFSHYEQYF.

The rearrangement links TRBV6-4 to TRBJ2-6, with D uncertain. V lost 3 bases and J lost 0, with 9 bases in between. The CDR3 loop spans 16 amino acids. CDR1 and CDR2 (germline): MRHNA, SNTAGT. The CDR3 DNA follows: TGTGCCAGCAGTGAACGGTTTAACTCTGGGGCCAACGTCCTGACTTTC. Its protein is CASSERFNSGANVLTF.

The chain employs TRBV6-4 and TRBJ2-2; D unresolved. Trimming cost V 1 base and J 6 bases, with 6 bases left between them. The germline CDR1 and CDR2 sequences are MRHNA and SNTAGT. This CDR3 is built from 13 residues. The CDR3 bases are TGTGCCAGCAGTGACTTTTTAGCCGGGGAGCTGTTTTTT. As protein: CASSDFLAGELFF.

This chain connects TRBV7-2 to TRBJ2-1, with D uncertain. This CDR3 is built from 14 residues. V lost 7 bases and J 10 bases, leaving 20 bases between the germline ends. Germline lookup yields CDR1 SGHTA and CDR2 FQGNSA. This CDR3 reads CASIVPGSNYEQFF. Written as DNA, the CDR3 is TGTGCCAGCATCGTCCCCGGGTCCAACTACGAGCAGTTCTTC.

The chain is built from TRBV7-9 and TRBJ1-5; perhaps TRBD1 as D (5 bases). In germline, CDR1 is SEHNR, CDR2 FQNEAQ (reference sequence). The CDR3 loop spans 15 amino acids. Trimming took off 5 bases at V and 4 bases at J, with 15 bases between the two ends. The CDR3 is CASSRGELGNQPQHF. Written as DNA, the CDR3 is TGTGCCAGCAGCCGAGGGGAACTTGGGAATCAGCCCCAGCATTTT. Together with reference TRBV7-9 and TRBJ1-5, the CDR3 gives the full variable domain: DTGVSQNPRHKITKRGQNVTFRCDPISEHNRLYWYRQTLGQGPEFLTYFQNEAQLEKSRLLSDRFSAERPKGSFSTLEIQRTEQGDSAMYLCASSRGELGNQPQHFGDGTRLSIL.

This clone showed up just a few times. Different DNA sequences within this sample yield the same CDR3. Here the CDR3 reads CASSFFDTEAFF. CDR3 in DNA: TGTGCCAGCAGTTTTTTCGACACTGAAGCTTTCTTT. The chain combines TRBV28 with TRBJ1-1; D not certain. Trimming left V 3 bases short and J 3 bases short, with 5 bases between. The CDR3 sequence is 12 residues long. The germline gives CDR1 MDHEN, CDR2 SYDVKM.

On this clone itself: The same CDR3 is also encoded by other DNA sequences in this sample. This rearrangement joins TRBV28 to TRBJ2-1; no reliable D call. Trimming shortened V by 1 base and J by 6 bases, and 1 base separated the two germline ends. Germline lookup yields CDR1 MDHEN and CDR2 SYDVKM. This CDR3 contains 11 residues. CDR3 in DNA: TGTGCCAGCAGTTTATTCAATGAGCAGTTCTTC. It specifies CASSLFNEQFF.

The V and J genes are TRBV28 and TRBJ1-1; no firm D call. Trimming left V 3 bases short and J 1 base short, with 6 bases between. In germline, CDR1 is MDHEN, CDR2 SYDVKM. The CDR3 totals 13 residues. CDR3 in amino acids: CASSFTRNTEAFF. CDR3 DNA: TGTGCCAGCAGTTTCACCAGGAACACTGAAGCTTTCTTT.

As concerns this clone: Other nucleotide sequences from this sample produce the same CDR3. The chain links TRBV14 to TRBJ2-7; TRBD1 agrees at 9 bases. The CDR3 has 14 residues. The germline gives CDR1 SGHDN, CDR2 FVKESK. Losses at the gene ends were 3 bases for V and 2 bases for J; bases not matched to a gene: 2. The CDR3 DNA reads TGTGCCAGCAGCCAGGGACAGGGCCCCTACGAGCAGTACTTC. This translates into CASSQGQGPYEQYF.

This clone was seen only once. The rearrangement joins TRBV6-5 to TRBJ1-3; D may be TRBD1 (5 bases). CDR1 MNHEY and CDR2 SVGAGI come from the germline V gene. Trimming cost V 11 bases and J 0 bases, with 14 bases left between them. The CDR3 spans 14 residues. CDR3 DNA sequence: TGTGCCGCGGGGGGTTCTGACTCTGGAAACACCATATATTTT. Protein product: CAAGGSDSGNTIYF.

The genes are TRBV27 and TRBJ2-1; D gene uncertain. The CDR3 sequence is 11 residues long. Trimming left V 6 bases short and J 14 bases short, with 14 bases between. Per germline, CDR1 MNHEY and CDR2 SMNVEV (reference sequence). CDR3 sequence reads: CASSPGSLEFF. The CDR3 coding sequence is TGTGCCAGCAGCCCGGGCTCTTTAGAGTTCTTC.

CDR3 loop: CASSLARDRSYEQYF. CDR3 nucleotides: TGTGCCAGCAGCTTAGCGCGGGACAGGTCTTACGAGCAGTACTTC. The chain couples TRBV7-2 to TRBJ2-7; 8 bases align to TRBD1. Germline V gives CDR1 SGHTA, CDR2 FQGNSA. The trim removed 0 bases at V and 4 bases at J, leaving 5 bases unmatched. There are 15 residues in the CDR3.